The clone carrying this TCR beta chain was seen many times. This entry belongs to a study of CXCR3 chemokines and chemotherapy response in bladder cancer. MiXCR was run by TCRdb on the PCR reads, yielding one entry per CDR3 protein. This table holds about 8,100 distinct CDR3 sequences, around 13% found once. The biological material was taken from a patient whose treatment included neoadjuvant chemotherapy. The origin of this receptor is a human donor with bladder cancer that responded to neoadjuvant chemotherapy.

The CDR3 DNA sequence: TGTGCCAGCAGTTTATACCCAGGCAGAGATGGCTACACCTTC. Its protein product is CASSLYPGRDGYTF. The chain links TRBV27 to TRBJ1-2; D is undetermined. Germline V CDR1 and CDR2: MNHEY, SMNVEV (reference sequence). The CDR3 is 14 residues long. With 1 base removed from V and 6 bases from J, the gap between germline ends came to 12 bases.